This T cell receptor beta chain was sequenced during a study of T cells in Graves' hyperthyroidism and ophthalmopathy. The CDR3 loop spans 18 amino acids. Germline values: CDR1 DFQATT, CDR2 SNEGSKA (reference sequence). Trimming removed 3 bases from V and 5 bases from J; junction bases left unmatched: 16. TCR beta CDR3 region amplification was performed from RNA transcripts. With the HTBI primer set, the TCR CDR3 went through a first round of RT-PCR. TCRdb reprocessed the multiplex PCR reads with MiXCR, giving one entry per CDR3 protein. The table includes over 45,000 distinct CDR3 sequences, 45% to 50% detected once.

The sequence was collected from a woman aged 45-59 years with Graves' hyperthyroidism. The chain recombines TRBV20-1 with TRBJ2-5, with TRBD2 matching over 12 bases. Sequenced: peripheral blood or thyroid tissue (not recorded which). The CDR3 sequence is CSASAPSGRALVVETQYF. The CDR3 DNA reads as TGCAGTGCTAGCGCGCCTAGCGGGAGGGCTTTGGTTGTGGAGACCCAGTACTTC.